Listed here is a single T cell receptor (beta chain). Its antigen target is currently unknown. No much larger clonotype is one base removed from it; base qualities were not supplied. Using the deep immunoSEQ assay, TCR CDR3 regions were amplified from genomic DNA by multiplex PCR. For each cell subset, the extracted genomic DNA was distributed evenly across all wells of several immunoSEQ 96-well plates, and each plate served as one replicate. For sorted subsets, about 0.2 ug genomic DNA, equal to 30,000 or so T cell genomes, was loaded into each replicate PCR. Purified libraries were measured with a Qubit 3.0 fluorometer, size-checked on a Bioanalyzer 2100, and measured again with the KAPA Library Quantification kit. Every immunoSEQ 96-well plate was sequenced on a separate single-read 150-cycle Illumina NextSeq 550 flow cell. Concerning the study's data processing: Because the immunoSEQ output held only junctional sequences and lacked quality scores, the filtering could not match the filtering applied to full-length reads. Sequences were annotated with PyIR, a Python wrapper for IgBLAST v1.9, using IMGT germline references to assign V/J genes and CDR3. Reads were removed for weak V/J assignments (E-value above 1e-6), missing CDR3, stop codons, out-of-frame junctions, or ambiguous translated residues. A V3J clonotype was defined by an identical inferred V gene, J gene, and CDR3 amino acid sequence. Percentage overlap between repertoires was calculated by dividing the number of shared unique clonotypes by the size of the smaller repertoire. Repertoire richness was assessed with RTK rarefaction, the Chao1 estimator, and Recon v2.1 estimates of unobserved clonotypes. For all TCRbeta clonotypes obtained by the gDNA method from a few donors, generation probabilities were computed with OLGA. Entries here come from immuneACCESS through TCRdb and include only in-frame sequences with V and J called. Some clones fail to appear in such tables; in the studies checked, an unresolved V gene covers under half of the shortfall, and the cause of the remainder is unknown. The V and J calls and the clone size are those of that table, but D and trimming were determined from the DNA. Across this sample there are about 2.5 million clones, with under 95% seen only once. Approximately 0.39% of the sample goes to the ten largest clones.

The data stem from a study of shared clonotypes between healthy human individuals (TCRdb year 2020). Notes on the research overall: Three men and two women, aged 18 to 49 years, made up the cohort. To increase sequencing depth and limit assay-specific biases, different laboratories used diverse techniques to prepare libraries and sequence TCR repertoires. To estimate repertoire size and how much clonotypes are shared between individuals, the study performed deep sequencing of blood TCR repertoires from roughly five healthy adults. For each donor, CD4 naive and CD4 memory were each run on three plates, CD8 naive on two plates, and CD8 memory on one plate. Leukapheresis yielded between about 0.9 and 9 billion PBMCs per donor. Study-wide findings and limitations: Across a handful of donors, roughly 5% of naive CD4, approximately 3.5% of naive CD8, under 2.5% of memory CD4, and about 0.4% of memory CD8 clonotypes were shared. Sampling was restricted to blood, and TCR repertoires in tissue are likely to differ from TCR repertoires in blood. Because the study included only a small number of donors, the genetic and exposure-history diversity represented was limited. Rarefaction of sorted-subset datasets indicated incomplete sequencing despite the large sequencing depth. Based on pairwise subsampling, the degree of clonotype sharing among donors was expected to be affected by sequencing depth. Compared with non-shared clonotypes, the clonotypes found in all four sorted-subset donors had higher generation probabilities. Naive subsets generally had larger estimated clonotype richness than memory subsets did.

The donors were healthy, HIV-negative adults who had no recently reported acute infections or vaccinations. Every donor was a Caucasian adult living in Nashville, Tennessee, USA. Magnetic negative selection was used to enrich CD4+ T cells, after which naive cells were positively selected on CD45RA and the negative fraction became the memory subset. Blood was collected by leukapheresis, and PBMCs were isolated by Ficoll-Histopaque density gradient centrifugation and then cryopreserved in liquid nitrogen vapor phase. Analytical flow cytometry was used to check the purity and quantity of every magnetically sorted T cell population. Genomic DNA was isolated from every sorted fraction and measured by UV absorbance on a Nanodrop 2000c. The sample consisted of naive CD4+ T cells from PBMCs. In the paper's terms, the cell subset or site label means: CD45RA+ positively selected. This clonotype was sampled from a man between 18 and 35 years old in good health. Some clones in this sample may be carry-over from other donors' samples.

The nucleotides are TGTGCCAGCAGCTTCCTCTTAACCTCCTACGAGCAGTACTTC. This encodes CASSFLLTSYEQYF. The sequence joins TRBV7-2 to TRBJ2-7; no D gene is confidently identified. V is clipped by 3 bases and J by 0 bases, and the sequence between their germline boundaries is 9 bases long. The CDR3, cysteine through phenylalanine, is 14 amino acids long. Only CDR3 DNA remains: 42 bases, in frame from the first base. CDR1 and CDR2, per the germline V gene, are SGHTA and FQGNSA.